This TCR beta chain was sequenced during a study of T-cell memory formation after mild COVID-19 (dated by TCRdb to the early 2020s). In terms of the full investigation: Most TCR sequence clusters were specific to one of the two donors. The cohort comprised two young, previously healthy adult volunteers, one female and one male. In a couple of donors, T-cell clones that expanded and contracted after mild COVID-19 were followed by sequencing TCRalpha and TCRbeta repertoires longitudinally. What the study reported, not specific to this receptor: Contracting CD4+ clones were located mainly in the CM and EM memory subsets, whereas CD8+ clones were found to be enriched in EMRA. The detection of some responding clones in pre-infection memory suggests that pre-existing cross-reactive memory T cells joined the SARS-CoV-2 response. Only a couple of mild cases were covered in the study, and larger cohorts including severe cases with pre-infection samples were considered necessary. From day 15 to 85, contracting clones showed balanced CD4/CD8 phenotypes, whereas a second wave of clones that expanded from day 15 to 37 leaned towards CD4+. SARS-CoV-2 specificity of the second-wave clones peaking on day 37 was not confirmed.

The table lists this clonotype with many counts. Its antigen is still unknown. No much larger clone is present one base from it, and per-base qualities are unavailable. Instrument used: Illumina NovaSeq 6000. TCRalpha and TCRbeta cDNA libraries were built by 5'RACE with constant-segment primers, adding sample barcodes and unique molecular identifiers. Trizol reagent was used to extract RNA from every sample. Library amplification was performed in two PCR steps, and a second sample barcode and Illumina TruSeq adapters were introduced in the second step. Libraries were sequenced on an Illumina NovaSeq with 2 x 150 bp paired-end reads. The study's processing was this. With migec v1.2.7, reads were demultiplexed and then collapsed into UMI-guided consensus sequences. Using mixcr v2.1.11, UMI consensuses were aligned to TRA and TRB V and J templates and then assembled into clonotypes. Clonotypes were classified as expanded or contracted when called significant by both edgeR and NoisET, with noise models trained on biological replicates. For edgeR calls, the thresholds were a false discovery rate-adjusted p below 0.01 and a log2 fold-change of 1. As an exploratory analysis of dynamics, max-normalized trajectories of the 1000 most abundant clonotypes were examined with PCA combined with hierarchical clustering. The CD4 or CD8 phenotype of responding clones was assigned using the separately sequenced CD4+ and CD8+ repertoires. The raw public data were reprocessed by TCRdb itself: fastp quality trimming at Q25, MiXCR clonotype calling, in-frame beta chains only. Rows matching on CDR3 protein sequence are summarized as one entry with the most common DNA and genes. The V and J calls shown here were made by TCRdb, not taken from the authors' results. The sample table contains 350,000 to 500,000 distinct CDR3 sequences; only one count was recorded for more than 20% of them. Clones ranked in the top ten supply under 15% of the sample.

PBMCs were isolated by Ficoll-Paque density gradient centrifugation. The CDR3 sequence holds 16 residues, the cysteine and phenylalanine included. The read is trimmed to its CDR3 DNA, 48 bases read in frame from base 1. V is pruned by 5 bases and J by 2 bases, leaving 9 bases of the junction without a gene match. From a lookup of the germline V gene, CDR1 and CDR2 are SGHVS and FQNEAQ. The sequenced material came from PBMCs or a T cell subset sorted from them (not recorded which). This chain joins TRBV7-8 to TRBJ1-2; TRBD1 lines up with 9 middle nucleotides. The source of this sequence is an adult woman who had mild COVID-19 (a few samples of this study predate the infection). The sample titles of this study are shuffled in the database, so cell type and time point are left out; the donor was told from shared clones. The bases read TGTGCCAGCAGCACATGGACAGGGGAGGGGAACTATGGCTACACCTTC. Its coded protein is CASSTWTGEGNYGYTF.